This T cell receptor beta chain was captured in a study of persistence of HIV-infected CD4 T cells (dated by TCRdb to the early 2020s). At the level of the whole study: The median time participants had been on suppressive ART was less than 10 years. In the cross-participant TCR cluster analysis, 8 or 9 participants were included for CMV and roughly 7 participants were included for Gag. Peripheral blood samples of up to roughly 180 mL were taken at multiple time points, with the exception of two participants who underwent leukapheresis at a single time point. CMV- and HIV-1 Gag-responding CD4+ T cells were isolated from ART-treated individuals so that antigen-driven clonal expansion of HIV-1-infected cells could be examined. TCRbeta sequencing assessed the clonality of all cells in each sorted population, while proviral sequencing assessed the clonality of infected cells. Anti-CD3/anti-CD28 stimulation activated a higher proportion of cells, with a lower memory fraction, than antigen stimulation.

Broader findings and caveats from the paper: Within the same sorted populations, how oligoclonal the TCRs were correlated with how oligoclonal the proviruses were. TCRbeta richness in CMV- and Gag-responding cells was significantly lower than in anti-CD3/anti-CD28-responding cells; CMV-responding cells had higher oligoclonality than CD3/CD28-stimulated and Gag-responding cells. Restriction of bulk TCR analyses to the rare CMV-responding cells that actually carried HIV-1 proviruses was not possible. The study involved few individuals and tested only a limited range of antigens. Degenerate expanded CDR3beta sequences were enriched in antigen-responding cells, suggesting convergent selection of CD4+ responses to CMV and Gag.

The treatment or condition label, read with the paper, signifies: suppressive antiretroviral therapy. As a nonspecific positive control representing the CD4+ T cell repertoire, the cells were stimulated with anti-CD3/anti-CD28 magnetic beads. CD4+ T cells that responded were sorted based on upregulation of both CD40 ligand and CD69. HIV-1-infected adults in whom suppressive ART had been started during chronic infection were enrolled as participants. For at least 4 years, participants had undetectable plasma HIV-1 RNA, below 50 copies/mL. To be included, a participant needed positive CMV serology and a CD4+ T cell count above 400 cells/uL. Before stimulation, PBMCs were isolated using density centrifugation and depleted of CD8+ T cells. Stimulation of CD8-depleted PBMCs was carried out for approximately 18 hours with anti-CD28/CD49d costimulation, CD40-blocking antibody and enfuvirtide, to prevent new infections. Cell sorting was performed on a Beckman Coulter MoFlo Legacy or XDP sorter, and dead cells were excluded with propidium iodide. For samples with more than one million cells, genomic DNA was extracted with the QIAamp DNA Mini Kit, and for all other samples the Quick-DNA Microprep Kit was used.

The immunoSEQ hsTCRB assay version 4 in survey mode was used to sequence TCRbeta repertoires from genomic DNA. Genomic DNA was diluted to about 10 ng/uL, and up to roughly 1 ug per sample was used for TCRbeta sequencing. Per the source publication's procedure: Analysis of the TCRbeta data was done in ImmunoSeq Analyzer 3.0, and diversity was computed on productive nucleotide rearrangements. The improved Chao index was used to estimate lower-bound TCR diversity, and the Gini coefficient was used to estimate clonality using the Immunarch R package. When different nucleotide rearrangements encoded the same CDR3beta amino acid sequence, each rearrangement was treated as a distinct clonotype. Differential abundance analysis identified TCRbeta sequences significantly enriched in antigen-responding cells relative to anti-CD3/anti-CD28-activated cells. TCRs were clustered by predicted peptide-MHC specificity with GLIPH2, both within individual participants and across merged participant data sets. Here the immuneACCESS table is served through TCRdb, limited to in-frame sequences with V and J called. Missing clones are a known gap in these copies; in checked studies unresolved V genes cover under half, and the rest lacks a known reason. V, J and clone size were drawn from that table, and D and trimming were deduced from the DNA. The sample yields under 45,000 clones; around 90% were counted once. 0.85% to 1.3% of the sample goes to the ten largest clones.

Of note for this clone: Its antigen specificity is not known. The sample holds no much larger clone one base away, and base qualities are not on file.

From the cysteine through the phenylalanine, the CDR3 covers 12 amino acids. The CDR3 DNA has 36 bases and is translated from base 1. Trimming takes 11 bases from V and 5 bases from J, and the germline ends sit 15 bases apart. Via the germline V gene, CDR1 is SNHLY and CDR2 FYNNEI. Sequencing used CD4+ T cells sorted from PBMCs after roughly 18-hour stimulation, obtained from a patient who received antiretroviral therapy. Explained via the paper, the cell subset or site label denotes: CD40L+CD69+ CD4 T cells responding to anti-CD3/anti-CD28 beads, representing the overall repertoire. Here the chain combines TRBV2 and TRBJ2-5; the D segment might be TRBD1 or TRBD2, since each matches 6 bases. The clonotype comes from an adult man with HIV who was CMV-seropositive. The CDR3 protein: CASYRRGETQYF. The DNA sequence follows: TGTGCCTCTTACCGGAGGGGGGAGACCCAGTACTTC.